This TCR beta chain originates from a study of blood T cell repertoires in COVID-19. In the study overall: Acute-phase and convalescent COVID-19 samples originated in the United States, Italy and Spain. The cDNA or gDNA used as material had been derived from T cells, B-cell-depleted T cells, or PBMCs.

In germline, CDR1 is PRHDT, CDR2 FYEKMQ (reference sequence). This CDR3 has 15 amino acids. Trimming took off 6 bases at V and 7 bases at J, with 20 bases between the two ends. Source study methods: Estimation of nucleated cell counts relied on the amplification of reference gene primers. Generated by immunoSEQ multiplex PCR, the TCRdb table keeps only in-frame clones and is missing some. V and J calls and clone size are given by that table; D and trimming were obtained from the DNA. The profile shows 55,000 to 70,000 clones, roughly 90% of them singletons. The rearrangement joins TRBV13 to TRBJ2-3; a weak D match, TRBD2 (6 bases). The origin of this receptor is a woman between 50 and 59 years old with active or convalescent COVID-19. Sequencing was carried out using peripheral blood. CDR3 sequence (DNA): TGTGCCAGCAGACCGATGACGGAGGGAGGATATACGCAGTATTTT. Residues: CASRPMTEGGYTQYF.